These T cell receptor beta chains were read from a single sample in a study of T cell changes during pregnancy in multiple sclerosis. Sequencing used immunoSEQ multiplex PCR; TCRdb keeps in-frame clones, though not all of them. The data show some 39,000 clones, with just over 90% seen just once and 0.3% to 0.4% held by the top ten. Sequencing was performed on CD4+ T cells from peripheral blood mononuclear cells, taken in the third trimester of pregnancy. The receptors derive from a female donor in good health, enrolled as a control in a pregnancy study. The CDR3 runs from the conserved cysteine through the conserved F or W. D genes are given only for firm matches. Size tells how often a clone was seen (once, few, many) or the class of an expanded clone, and some rows leave it out.

v_call: TRBV7-2
clone_size: .
d_call: .
j_call: TRBJ2-3
cdr3_nt: TGTGCCAGCAGCTTACTCGCGGGGTTCACAGATACGCAGTATTTT
cdr3_aa: CASSLLAGFTDTQYF

v_call: TRBV7-2
clone_size: .
d_call: TRBD2
j_call: TRBJ2-7
cdr3_nt: TGTGCCAGCAGCTTAGAATCGGGAGGGCCAGGATACGAGCAGTACTTC
cdr3_aa: CASSLESGGPGYEQYF

v_call: TRBV5-4
clone_size: .
d_call: TRBD1
j_call: TRBJ1-4
cdr3_nt: TGTGCCAGCAGCGTTAGGACAGGGTGGAATGAAAAACTGTTTTTT
cdr3_aa: CASSVRTGWNEKLFF

v_call: TRBV6-1
clone_size: .
d_call: .
j_call: TRBJ2-5
cdr3_nt: TGTGCCAGCAGCGAAACGGGAGAGACCCAGTACTTC
cdr3_aa: CASSETGETQYF

v_call: TRBV19
clone_size: .
d_call: .
j_call: TRBJ1-1
cdr3_nt: TGTGCCAGTAGTGTGCAGGGCCCTTTTCCTGAAGCTTTCTTT
cdr3_aa: CASSVQGPFPEAFF

v_call: TRBV7-8
clone_size: .
d_call: .
j_call: TRBJ2-7
cdr3_nt: TGTGCCAGCAGCACCCCAGACTCCTATTACGAGCAGTACTTC
cdr3_aa: CASSTPDSYYEQYF

v_call: TRBV19
clone_size: .
d_call: .
j_call: TRBJ1-2
cdr3_nt: TGTGCCAGTAGTATTGTAGGTGGAGGGTACTATGGCTACACCTTC
cdr3_aa: CASSIVGGGYYGYTF

v_call: TRBV7-9
clone_size: few
d_call: TRBD1
j_call: TRBJ1-1
cdr3_nt: TGTGCCAGCAGCTTGGACAGGGGGCAGGGAGGGGACACTGAAGCTTTCTTT
cdr3_aa: CASSLDRGQGGDTEAFF

v_call: TRBV6-5
clone_size: .
d_call: .
j_call: TRBJ2-5
cdr3_nt: TGTGCCAGCAGGTTGAGTCTCCAAGAGACCCAGTACTTC
cdr3_aa: CASRLSLQETQYF

v_call: TRBV5-8
clone_size: .
d_call: .
j_call: TRBJ1-1
cdr3_nt: TGTGCCAGCAGCTTGACAGGGCGCACTGAAGCTTTCTTT
cdr3_aa: CASSLTGRTEAFF

v_call: TRBV6-1
clone_size: once
d_call: TRBD1
j_call: TRBJ1-4
cdr3_nt: TGTGCCAGCACCGACAGGGACACTAATGAAAAACTGTTTTTT
cdr3_aa: CASTDRDTNEKLFF

v_call: TRBV7-9
clone_size: .
d_call: .
j_call: TRBJ2-7
cdr3_nt: TGTGCCAGCAGCCCCTTTGGCGGGGCGACCTACGAGCAGTACTTC
cdr3_aa: CASSPFGGATYEQYF

v_call: TRBV5-1
clone_size: .
d_call: .
j_call: TRBJ2-5
cdr3_nt: TGCGCCAGCAGCTTACTAGTTTTCGAGACCCAGTACTTC
cdr3_aa: CASSLLVFETQYF

v_call: TRBV6-5
clone_size: .
d_call: TRBD1
j_call: TRBJ2-7
cdr3_nt: TGTGCCAGCTTTAGGAGACAGGGGATTTCCTACGAGCAGTACTTC
cdr3_aa: CASFRRQGISYEQYF

v_call: TRBV2
clone_size: .
d_call: .
j_call: TRBJ1-4
cdr3_nt: TGTGCCAGCACCCCAATAACGGCAGGTCCTAATGAAAAACTGTTTTTT
cdr3_aa: CASTPITAGPNEKLFF

v_call: TRBV7-9
clone_size: once
d_call: TRBD2
j_call: TRBJ2-3
cdr3_nt: TGTGCCAGCAGCCCGACTAGCGGAGACACAGATACGCAGTATTTT
cdr3_aa: CASSPTSGDTDTQYF

v_call: TRBV13
clone_size: .
d_call: .
j_call: TRBJ1-1
cdr3_nt: TGTGCCAGCAGCTTTTCCATGAACACTGAAGCTTTCTTT
cdr3_aa: CASSFSMNTEAFF

v_call: TRBV7-8
clone_size: .
d_call: .
j_call: TRBJ2-7
cdr3_nt: TGTGCCAGCGGTGTAGTCTCCCCCTACGAGCAGTACTTC
cdr3_aa: CASGVVSPYEQYF

v_call: TRBV5-6
clone_size: .
d_call: TRBD2
j_call: TRBJ2-3
cdr3_nt: TGTGCCAGCAGCTTTAGCGGGAGATTGTTGAGCACAGATACGCAGTATTTT
cdr3_aa: CASSFSGRLLSTDTQYF

v_call: TRBV9
clone_size: .
d_call: .
j_call: TRBJ1-6
cdr3_nt: TGTGCCAGCAGCGTCGGGACACCCAATTCACCCCTCCACTTT
cdr3_aa: CASSVGTPNSPLHF

v_call: TRBV9
clone_size: .
d_call: .
j_call: TRBJ1-5
cdr3_nt: TGTGCCAGCAGCGTAGGAGGGGACTTTATCGAGCCCCAGCATTTT
cdr3_aa: CASSVGGDFIEPQHF

v_call: TRBV19
clone_size: .
d_call: .
j_call: TRBJ2-2
cdr3_nt: TGTGCCAGTAGTATGTTAGGACTGACAACCGGGGAGCTGTTTTTT
cdr3_aa: CASSMLGLTTGELFF

v_call: TRBV10-1
clone_size: .
d_call: .
j_call: TRBJ1-5
cdr3_nt: TGCGCCAGTCCCGCGAGGGATTTTAATCAGCCCCAGCATTTT
cdr3_aa: CASPARDFNQPQHF

v_call: TRBV6-5
clone_size: .
d_call: TRBD1
j_call: TRBJ1-1
cdr3_nt: TGTGCCGCAAAACGACAGGGGACAACTGAAGCTTTCTTT
cdr3_aa: CAAKRQGTTEAFF

v_call: TRBV4-1
clone_size: .
d_call: .
j_call: TRBJ1-5
cdr3_nt: TGCGCCAGCAGCCAAGATGGAGGGACCAATCAGCCCCAGCATTTT
cdr3_aa: CASSQDGGTNQPQHF

v_call: TRBV10-2
clone_size: few
d_call: TRBD1
j_call: TRBJ2-7
cdr3_nt: TGCGCCAGCGGAACAGGGGCCACTAACGAGCAGTACTTC
cdr3_aa: CASGTGATNEQYF

v_call: TRBV5-1
clone_size: once
d_call: TRBD1
j_call: TRBJ1-2
cdr3_nt: TGCGCCAGCAGCCAATCCCGGACAGGGGGTAACTATGGCTACACCTTC
cdr3_aa: CASSQSRTGGNYGYTF

v_call: TRBV7-9
clone_size: .
d_call: .
j_call: TRBJ2-5
cdr3_nt: TGTGCCAGCAGCTTCGAGGACAGCCAAGAGACCCAGTACTTC
cdr3_aa: CASSFEDSQETQYF

v_call: TRBV27
clone_size: once
d_call: TRBD1
j_call: TRBJ1-2
cdr3_nt: TGTGCCAGCAGTCCCAATGAGGGGGCGAACTATGGCTACACCTTC
cdr3_aa: CASSPNEGANYGYTF

v_call: TRBV9
clone_size: .
d_call: TRBD1
j_call: TRBJ2-1
cdr3_nt: TGTGCCAGCAGCGTAGAGCCCCTACAGGGGTCCTACAATGAGCAGTTCTTC
cdr3_aa: CASSVEPLQGSYNEQFF

v_call: TRBV7-3
clone_size: .
d_call: TRBD2
j_call: TRBJ2-2
cdr3_nt: TGTGCCAGCAGCCCCTTGGGGGGGTCGAACACCGGGGAGCTGTTTTTT
cdr3_aa: CASSPLGGSNTGELFF

v_call: TRBV4-2
clone_size: .
d_call: TRBD1
j_call: TRBJ1-1
cdr3_nt: TGTGCCAGCAGCCACTCGGACAGGTTGAACACTGAAGCTTTCTTT
cdr3_aa: CASSHSDRLNTEAFF

v_call: TRBV6-1
clone_size: .
d_call: TRBD1
j_call: TRBJ1-2
cdr3_nt: TGTGCCAGCAGGGATGGACAGGGTCTCGGCTACACCTTC
cdr3_aa: CASRDGQGLGYTF

v_call: TRBV6-5
clone_size: few
d_call: .
j_call: TRBJ1-4
cdr3_nt: TGTGCCAGCACCCGAGGGGGAACTAATGAAAAACTGTTTTTT
cdr3_aa: CASTRGGTNEKLFF

v_call: TRBV10-1
clone_size: .
d_call: .
j_call: TRBJ1-5
cdr3_nt: TGCGCCATCGCGGACAGAGGCAATCAGCCCCAGCATTTT
cdr3_aa: CAIADRGNQPQHF

v_call: TRBV2
clone_size: .
d_call: .
j_call: TRBJ2-3
cdr3_nt: TGTGCCAGCAGTGAGTCATCCGATACGCAGTATTTT
cdr3_aa: CASSESSDTQYF

v_call: TRBV28
clone_size: once
d_call: TRBD2
j_call: TRBJ2-7
cdr3_nt: TGTGCCGGATGCGGGGGGTCGCTCTGCGAGCAGTACTTC
cdr3_aa: CAGCGGSLCEQYF

v_call: TRBV5-6
clone_size: .
d_call: .
j_call: TRBJ2-5
cdr3_nt: TGTGCCAGCAGCAAGGGACAACCAGAGACCCAGTACTTC
cdr3_aa: CASSKGQPETQYF

v_call: TRBV5-6
clone_size: .
d_call: .
j_call: TRBJ1-1
cdr3_nt: TGTGCCAGCAGCTCCTACCTTCTGAACACTGAAGCTTTCTTT
cdr3_aa: CASSSYLLNTEAFF

v_call: TRBV15
clone_size: once
d_call: TRBD1
j_call: TRBJ2-4
cdr3_nt: TGTGCCACCTTCGGACAGGGCCCTCCTCTAGCCAAAAACATTCAGTACTTC
cdr3_aa: CATFGQGPPLAKNIQYF

v_call: TRBV5-1
clone_size: .
d_call: .
j_call: TRBJ2-5
cdr3_nt: TGCGCCAGCAGCTTGGGCTGGGCAGCGGCTTCACCTGAGACCCAGTACTTC
cdr3_aa: CASSLGWAAASPETQYF

v_call: TRBV19
clone_size: .
d_call: TRBD1
j_call: TRBJ1-5
cdr3_nt: TGTGCCAGTAATTTCGACAGGGGGCAGGGGCAGCCCCAGCATTTT
cdr3_aa: CASNFDRGQGQPQHF

v_call: TRBV5-4
clone_size: few
d_call: .
j_call: TRBJ1-2
cdr3_nt: TGTGCCAGCAGCTTGGGACAGCGCTATGGCTACACCTTC
cdr3_aa: CASSLGQRYGYTF

v_call: TRBV5-1
clone_size: .
d_call: TRBD2
j_call: TRBJ2-1
cdr3_nt: TGCGCCAGCAGCTTGCTGCCTAGCGGGAATGAGCAGTTCTTC
cdr3_aa: CASSLLPSGNEQFF

v_call: TRBV27
clone_size: .
d_call: .
j_call: TRBJ2-3
cdr3_nt: TGTGCCAGCAGTTTAGAATCGGCGGGAGATACGCAGTATTTT
cdr3_aa: CASSLESAGDTQYF

v_call: TRBV18
clone_size: .
d_call: TRBD1
j_call: TRBJ2-1
cdr3_nt: TGTGCCAGCTCCTCGACAGGGGCATCCGATGAGCAGTTCTTC
cdr3_aa: CASSSTGASDEQFF

v_call: TRBV5-1
clone_size: .
d_call: .
j_call: TRBJ2-7
cdr3_nt: TGCGCCAGCAGCTCCGGGAGCTACGAGCAGTACTTC
cdr3_aa: CASSSGSYEQYF

v_call: TRBV19
clone_size: .
d_call: .
j_call: TRBJ2-7
cdr3_nt: TGTGCCAGCGGTAACTACGAGCAGTACTTC
cdr3_aa: CASGNYEQYF

v_call: TRBV6-5
clone_size: .
d_call: .
j_call: TRBJ1-5
cdr3_nt: TGTGCCAGCAGTAGGTCCCCAGGGAAGCAGCCCCAGCATTTT
cdr3_aa: CASSRSPGKQPQHF

v_call: TRBV18
clone_size: few
d_call: .
j_call: TRBJ1-2
cdr3_nt: TGTGCCAGCTCACCAGGGGCAGGGGTCACCTATGGCTACACCTTC
cdr3_aa: CASSPGAGVTYGYTF

v_call: TRBV5-6
clone_size: once
d_call: TRBD1
j_call: TRBJ2-7
cdr3_nt: TGTGCCAGCAGCCGTGTGGACAGGGCCTACGAGCAGTACTTC
cdr3_aa: CASSRVDRAYEQYF

v_call: TRBV11-2
clone_size: .
d_call: .
j_call: TRBJ2-7
cdr3_nt: TGTGCCAGCAGCCCCATTCGGGGTGTCTACGAGCAGTACTTC
cdr3_aa: CASSPIRGVYEQYF

v_call: TRBV6-4
clone_size: .
d_call: .
j_call: TRBJ1-2
cdr3_nt: TGTGCCAGCAGTGGGAGAACAGGGTCCTATGGCTACACCTTC
cdr3_aa: CASSGRTGSYGYTF